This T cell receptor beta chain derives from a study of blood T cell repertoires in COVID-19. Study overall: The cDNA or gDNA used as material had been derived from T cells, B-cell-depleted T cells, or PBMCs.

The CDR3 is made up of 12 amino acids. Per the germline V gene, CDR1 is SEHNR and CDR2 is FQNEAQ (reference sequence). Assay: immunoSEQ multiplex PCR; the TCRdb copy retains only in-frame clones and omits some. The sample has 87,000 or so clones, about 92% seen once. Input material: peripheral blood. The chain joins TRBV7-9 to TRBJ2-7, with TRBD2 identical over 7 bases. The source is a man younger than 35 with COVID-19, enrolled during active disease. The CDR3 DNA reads TGTGCGGGGAGGGGTGGGAATGACGAGCAGTACTTC. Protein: CAGRGGNDEQYF.